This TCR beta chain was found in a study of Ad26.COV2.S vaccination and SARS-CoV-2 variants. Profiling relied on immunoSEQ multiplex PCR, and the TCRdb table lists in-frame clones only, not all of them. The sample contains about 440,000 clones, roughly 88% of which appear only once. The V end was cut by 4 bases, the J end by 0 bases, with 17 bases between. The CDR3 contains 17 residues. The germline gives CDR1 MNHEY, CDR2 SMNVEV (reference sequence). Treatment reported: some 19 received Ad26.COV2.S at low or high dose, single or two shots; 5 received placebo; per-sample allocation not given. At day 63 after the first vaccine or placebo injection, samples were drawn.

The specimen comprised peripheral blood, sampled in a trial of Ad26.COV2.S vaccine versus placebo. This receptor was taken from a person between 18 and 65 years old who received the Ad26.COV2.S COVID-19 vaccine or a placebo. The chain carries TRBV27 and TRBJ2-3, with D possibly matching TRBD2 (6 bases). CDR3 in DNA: TGTGCCAGCAGTTCCCTTAGGGAGGCCCGTAGCACAGATACGCAGTATTTT. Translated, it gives CASSSLREARSTDTQYF.